This T cell receptor (beta chain) stems from a study of blood T cell repertoires in COVID-19 (dated by TCRdb to 2020 to 2022). Turning to the overall study: Samples from collaborators originated in the United States, Italy and Spain and spanned both the acute and convalescent phases of COVID-19. The material from the prospective study consisted of cDNA or gDNA derived from T cells, B-cell-depleted T cells, or PBMCs. Deeply sampled blood TCRbeta repertoires from subjects exposed to, actively infected with, or recovered from COVID-19 were included in the dataset. A freely available public database, intended as a resource for researchers studying the immune response to SARS-CoV-2, is where the repertoires were released. The samples were drawn from two sources: the first 160 participants of the ongoing ImmuneRACE study, and 1,254 subjects contributed by 6 global collaborators. The sample metadata nearly always contained a de-identified subject ID, COVID-19 status, age in years and sex. Where available, HLA class I and class II types were taken from metadata supplied by the sample provider and were not determined by assay-based typing.

Study-wide conclusions, independent of this receptor: The quantity of clinical and demographic metadata differed by source and by participant and was supplied without curation.

TCRbeta CDR3 regions were amplified from genomic DNA using the immunoSEQ Assay, a bias-controlled multiplex PCR. In the original analysis: The number of nucleated cells in each sample was estimated by amplification of reference gene primers within the assay. Sequence reads were collapsed and filtered to measure the absolute abundance of every unique TCRbeta CDR3 rearrangement. Productive Simpson clonality was computed per sample as the square root of Simpson's diversity index over productive rearrangements. TCRdb's version of the immuneACCESS table is confined to in-frame rearrangements and falls short of the full clone set. An unresolved V gene accounts for under half of the shortfall where checked; the remainder is of unknown origin. V and J calls and clone size follow that table, whereas D and trimming were derived from the DNA. The sample profile shows about 220,000 clones; about 78% of them were found once. The top ten hold 7.2% of the sample.

Collaborating institutions collected whole blood in K2EDTA tubes following their own protocols. Collaborator samples were shipped for TCRbeta analysis as frozen whole blood, isolated PBMCs, or DNA extracted from either sample type. With respect to this clone: The specificity of this receptor is unknown. No clone much larger than this one lies a single base away; base qualities are absent.

The sequence was obtained from a woman between 65 and 79 years old with acute or convalescent COVID-19. Sequencing input: peripheral blood.

The CDR3 region has the sequence CASSLDGRDTDTQYF. The sequence in DNA is TGTGCCAGCAGCTTAGATGGCAGGGACACAGATACGCAGTATTTT. Recombination linked TRBV13 to TRBJ2-3, with TRBD1 as a weak D call on 5 bases. The cysteine opens and the phenylalanine closes a CDR3 of 15 amino acids. The sequence is cut down to CDR3 DNA, 45 bases in frame from base 1. The trim is 1 base for V and 2 bases for J, with a gap of 10 bases between the germline ends. The germline V gene (reference sequence) specifies PRHDT as CDR1 and FYEKMQ as CDR2.